The 21 T cell receptor beta chains presented below share a single source sample, sequenced in a study of T cell responses to AZD1222 COVID-19 vaccine. Some clones are missing from TCRdb's copy, which holds only in-frame ones; the method was immunoSEQ multiplex PCR. Among 150,000 to 200,000 clones listed, 92% were seen once. The source material was peripheral blood, sampled 28 days after the second AZD1222 dose. These receptors were taken from an adult who received the AZD1222 COVID-19 vaccine.

V and J are TRBV3-1 (or the pseudogene TRBV3-2) and TRBJ2-1; either TRBD1 or TRBD2 may fit D (5 bases each). This CDR3 is 18 amino acids long. Trimming took 2 bases from V and 0 from J, leaving 17 bases between them. Looked up from germline, CDR1 is LGHDT and CDR2 is YNNKEL (reference sequence). In DNA form, the CDR3 reads TGTGCCAGCAGCCAATACGGGGCTAGCTTCAGCTCCTACAATGAGCAGTTCTTC. Translated: CASSQYGASFSSYNEQFF.

The chain combines TRBV19 with TRBJ1-1; 8 bases fit TRBD1. Germline CDR1 is LNHDA and CDR2 is SQIVND (reference sequence). The CDR3 length is 16 residues. V was pared by 4 bases and J by 1 base, with 8 bases of the junction left unmatched. The CDR3 DNA sequence: TGTGCCAGTAGTAACCGGACAGGGTTCAAGAACACTGAAGCTTTCTTT. This gives the protein CASSNRTGFKNTEAFF.

J is TRBJ2-1 and V is TRBV9; D not resolved. Per the germline V gene, CDR1 is SGDLS and CDR2 is YYNGEE. This CDR3 comprises 14 residues. The V end was cut by 0 bases, the J end by 2 bases, with 6 bases between. CDR3 in amino acids: CASSVEHTYNEQFF. The CDR3 DNA sequence: TGTGCCAGCAGCGTAGAACACACCTACAATGAGCAGTTCTTC.

Comments on this clone: Other DNA sequences of this sample code for an identical CDR3. This chain joins TRBV27 and TRBJ2-1; 12 bases match TRBD2. Germline V gene sequence: CDR1 MNHEY, CDR2 SMNVEV (reference sequence). Unmatched junction bases numbered 3, after V lost 5 bases and J lost 4 bases. The CDR3 has 15 residues. The CDR3, as DNA: TGTGCCAGCAGTCTGACTAGCGGGGGATACAATGAGCAGTTCTTC. Amino acids: CASSLTSGGYNEQFF.

V is TRBV29-1 and J is TRBJ2-3; TRBD1 is a possible D gene (6 bases). The ends were cut back, 0 bases at V and 1 base at J, with 8 bases in the middle. The CDR3 runs 14 residues. The germline V gene encodes CDR1 SQVTM and CDR2 ANQGSEA. In nucleotides, the CDR3 is TGCAGCGTTGAAGAGGGGGCAGGCACAGATACGCAGTATTTT. The encoded protein is CSVEEGAGTDTQYF.

This clone was seen just once. The V call is TRBV9, the J call TRBJ2-1; possible D gene TRBD2, 6 bases. Trimming cost V 0 bases and J 10 bases, with 17 bases left between them. Germline values: CDR1 SGDLS, CDR2 YYNGEE. The CDR3 is 15 residues long. The CDR3 spells CASSVGGVSRGEQFF. Here the CDR3 DNA reads TGTGCCAGCAGCGTAGGCGGCGTTAGCCGGGGGGAGCAGTTCTTC.

This chain uses TRBV6-5 with TRBJ1-3; 9 positions match TRBD1. Germline V gene lookup returns CDR1 MNHEY and CDR2 SVGAGI. The trim removed 6 bases at V and 4 bases at J, leaving 7 bases unmatched. There are 15 residues in the CDR3. This CDR3 is CASRGDRGSGNTIYF. The CDR3 coding sequence is TGTGCCAGCAGAGGAGACAGGGGGAGCGGAAACACCATATATTTT.

This chain links TRBV12-3 or TRBV12-4 with TRBJ2-1, with no clear D. V was clipped by 4 bases and J by 6 bases, with 7 bases between them. This CDR3 has 12 residues. The chain's CDR3 is CASSYRGNEQFF. The CDR3 bases are TGTGCCAGCAGTTACAGAGGCAATGAGCAGTTCTTC.

In this sample, this clone turned up many times. V and J are TRBV27 and TRBJ1-2, with D perhaps matching TRBD1 (5 bases). CDR1 is MNHEY and CDR2 is SMNVEV in the germline V gene (reference sequence). V was trimmed by 0 bases and J by 8 bases, leaving 22 bases between them. This CDR3 has 17 residues. CDR3 region: CASSLSGTSGQGGGYTF. The CDR3 coding sequence is TGTGCCAGCAGTTTATCCGGCACGTCAGGGCAGGGAGGGGGCTACACCTTC.

This chain uses TRBV10-3 with TRBJ1-1; D not certain. This CDR3 has 13 residues. CDR1 is ENHRY, CDR2 SYGVKD, per germline. Trimming stripped 6 bases from V and 5 bases from J, with 13 bases between. CDR3 protein: CAIRNGVRTEAFF. Here the CDR3 DNA reads TGTGCCATCAGAAACGGAGTGAGAACTGAAGCTTTCTTT.

This rearrangement joins TRBV11-2 to TRBJ1-4; TRBD1 might be the D (5 bases). This CDR3 is built from 13 residues. Germline CDR1 SGHAT, CDR2 FQNNGV. V was pared by 6 bases and J by 7 bases, with 12 bases between. CDR3 residues: CASRRGEGEKLFF. The CDR3 coding sequence is TGTGCCAGCAGGAGGGGTGAGGGTGAAAAACTGTTTTTT.

V is TRBV27 and J is TRBJ1-1; a possible D gene is TRBD1 (6 bases). The germline gives CDR1 MNHEY, CDR2 SMNVEV (reference sequence). The CDR3 is 15 residues long. Trimming took off 6 bases at V and 1 base at J, with 15 bases between the two ends. CDR3 region: CASSSGGVWNTEAFF. For the CDR3, the DNA is TGTGCCAGCAGCTCCGGGGGCGTTTGGAACACTGAAGCTTTCTTT.

This clone appeared once. This chain connects TRBV6-2 or TRBV6-3 to TRBJ1-5; no definite D call. The germline V and J ends were trimmed by 4 bases and 3 bases, with 7 bases remaining between them. The CDR3 contains 13 residues. Germline CDR1 MNHEY, CDR2 SVGEGT. For the CDR3, the DNA is TGTGCCAGCAGTTCCGCAGACAATCAGCCCCAGCATTTT. It specifies CASSSADNQPQHF.

The sample holds a few counts of this clone. V and J are TRBV7-9 and TRBJ2-7; 9 bases align to TRBD1. The germline CDR1 and CDR2 sequences are SEHNR and FQNEAQ (reference sequence). The CDR3 consists of 19 residues. The V segment lost 4 bases and the J segment 5 bases; nucleotides outside the gene matches: 21. The DNA for the CDR3 is TGTGCCAGCAGCTCCACCCCGGGACAGGGCTTGAAATATACTCACGAGCAGTACTTC. The encoded protein is CASSSTPGQGLKYTHEQYF.

V and J are TRBV5-1 and TRBJ1-2, with no clear D. Trimming shortened V by 0 bases and J by 4 bases, and 10 bases separated the two germline ends. In germline, CDR1 is SGHRS, CDR2 YFSETQ. This CDR3 contains 14 residues. This CDR3 reads CASSLEGSLYGYTF. The CDR3 nucleotides read TGCGCCAGCAGCTTGGAGGGCAGCCTCTATGGCTACACCTTC.

This clone was counted once. V and J are TRBV7-9 and TRBJ1-1, with D uncertain. The CDR3 is 14 amino acids. The germline gives CDR1 SEHNR, CDR2 FQNEAQ (reference sequence). The V gene lost 1 base and the J gene lost 0 bases, with 6 bases spanning the gap. CDR3 in amino acids: CASSLVLVNTEAFF. Here the CDR3 DNA reads TGTGCCAGCAGCTTAGTTTTGGTGAACACTGAAGCTTTCTTT. Full variable domain (outside the CDR3, taken from reference TRBV7-9 and TRBJ1-1): DTGVSQNPRHKITKRGQNVTFRCDPISEHNRLYWYRQTLGQGPEFLTYFQNEAQLEKSRLLSDRFSAERPKGSFSTLEIQRTEQGDSAMYLCASSLVLVNTEAFFGQGTRLTVV.

This chain joins TRBV18 and TRBJ1-2; 7 positions match TRBD1. Germline V gene lookup returns CDR1 KGHSH and CDR2 LQKENI. The CDR3 is 15 amino acids. The V and J ends lost 3 bases and 8 bases, in that order; junction bases with no gene match: 12. CDR3 sequence: CASSPPGAGGRGYTF. For the CDR3, the DNA is TGTGCCAGCTCACCCCCCGGGGCAGGGGGAAGAGGCTACACCTTC.

The rearrangement uses TRBV5-6 and TRBJ1-1; the match to TRBD1 covers 10 bases. Losses at the gene ends were 4 bases for V and 6 bases for J; bases not matched to a gene: 6. This CDR3 contains 14 residues. Germline loops: CDR1 SGHDT, CDR2 YYEEEE. The CDR3 DNA reads as TGTGCCAGCAGCGGGACAGGGGAGTACGCTGAAGCTTTCTTT. It encodes CASSGTGEYAEAFF.

On this clone: One junction end disagrees with the germline gene, perhaps due to a read error. Here the CDR3 reads CAGSSFPQEVSSYGYTF. The DNA of the CDR3 is TGTGCCGGCTCATCTTTCCCCCAGGAGGTTTCGAGCTATGGCTACACCTTC. V usage is TRBV18 and J usage is TRBJ1-2; D uncertain. The CDR3 consists of 17 residues. The germline V gene has CDR1 KGHSH and CDR2 LQKENI.

V and J are TRBV29-1 and TRBJ2-7; the D call may be TRBD1 or TRBD2 (5 bases each). The length of the CDR3 is 12 residues. Germline CDR1 and CDR2: SQVTM and ANQGSEA. V was cut by 7 bases and J by 5 bases, with 15 bases left in between. The CDR3, as DNA: TGCAGCGGGTTGAGGGAAGGGGACGAGCAGTACTTC. This encodes CSGLREGDEQYF.

This chain links TRBV6-6 with TRBJ1-6; a possible D gene is TRBD1 (6 bases). This CDR3 comprises 15 residues. The germline CDR1 and CDR2 sequences are MNHNY and SVGAGI (reference sequence). V lost 10 bases and J lost 0, with 13 bases in between. The CDR3 reads CAISDSSSYNSPLHF. Here the CDR3 DNA reads TGTGCCATATCGGACAGTAGCTCCTATAATTCACCCCTCCACTTT.